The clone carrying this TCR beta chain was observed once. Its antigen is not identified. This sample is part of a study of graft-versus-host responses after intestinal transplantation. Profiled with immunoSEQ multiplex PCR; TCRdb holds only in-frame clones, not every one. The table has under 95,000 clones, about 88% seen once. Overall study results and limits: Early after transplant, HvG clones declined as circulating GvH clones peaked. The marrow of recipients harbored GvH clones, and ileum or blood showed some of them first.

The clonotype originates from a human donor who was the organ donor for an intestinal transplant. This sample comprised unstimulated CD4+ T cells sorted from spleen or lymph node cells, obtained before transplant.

In DNA form, the CDR3 reads TGTGCCAGCAGCCCGGCGCCAACAGGCTTCTACGAGCAGTACTTC. It translates to CASSPAPTGFYEQYF. The rearrangement joins TRBV9 to TRBJ2-7, with a tentative D call TRBD1 (5 bases). From germline, CDR1 is SGDLS and CDR2 YYNGEE. The CDR3 length is 15 residues. Trimming took off 4 bases at V and 3 bases at J, with 17 bases between the two ends. The entire variable domain, with the rest obtained from reference TRBV9 and TRBJ2-7, is as follows: DSGVTQTPKHLITATGQRVTLRCSPRSGDLSVYWYQQSLDQGLQFLIQYYNGEERAKGNILERFSAQQFPDLHSELNLSSLELGDSALYFCASSPAPTGFYEQYFGPGTRLTVT.